These T cell receptor beta chains were read from a single sample in a study of glioma-infiltrating T cells after dendritic cell vaccination. Sequenced by immunoSEQ multiplex PCR; TCRdb stores in-frame clones only, minus some. The profile shows 90,000 to 95,000 clones, approximately 80% of them singletons. The sequenced sample was blood, obtained after dendritic cell vaccination. The receptors were gathered from a human donor with glioblastoma. The CDR3 runs from the conserved cysteine through the conserved F or W. The D gene is left open where the match is weak. The size entry is marked missing in some rows and otherwise reads once, few, many or a size class.

D: TRBD2
J: TRBJ2-1
size: once
V: TRBV15
CDR3: CATSRASGFDEQFF
DNA: TGTGCCACCAGCAGGGCTAGCGGTTTCGATGAGCAGTTCTTC

D: .
J: TRBJ1-1
size: .
V: TRBV7-2
CDR3: CASSLGTVPVTEAFF
DNA: TGTGCCAGCAGCTTAGGAACCGTTCCGGTCACTGAAGCTTTCTTT

D: TRBD1
J: TRBJ2-7
size: .
V: TRBV2
CDR3: CASRTGGNSEQYF
DNA: TGTGCCAGTCGGACAGGGGGCAATTCCGAGCAGTACTTC

D: TRBD1
J: TRBJ1-2
size: .
V: TRBV19
CDR3: CASSIQFKGTAQYGYTF
DNA: TGTGCCAGTAGTATCCAATTCAAGGGGACAGCTCAATATGGCTACACCTTC

D: TRBD1
J: TRBJ1-1
size: once
V: TRBV28
CDR3: CASRPTLTGVEAFF
DNA: TGTGCCAGCAGACCGACCCTGACAGGGGTTGAAGCTTTCTTT

D: .
J: TRBJ2-2
size: once
V: TRBV6-5
CDR3: CASRTRQGRAGELFF
DNA: TGTGCCAGCAGGACTAGACAGGGAAGGGCCGGGGAGCTGTTTTTT

D: TRBD2
J: TRBJ2-7
size: .
V: TRBV7-2
CDR3: CASSFRQRPSGGSYEQYF
DNA: TGTGCCAGCAGCTTCCGACAACGACCTAGCGGGGGTTCCTACGAGCAGTACTTC

D: TRBD1
J: TRBJ1-1
size: .
V: TRBV25-1
CDR3: CASSDPSLQGSTEAFF
DNA: TGTGCCAGCAGTGACCCTTCTTTACAGGGGAGTACTGAAGCTTTCTTT

D: .
J: TRBJ1-2
size: .
V: TRBV6-6
CDR3: CASIPGGANYGYTF
DNA: TGTGCCAGCATCCCGGGGGGAGCTAACTATGGCTACACCTTC

D: TRBD1
J: TRBJ1-2
size: once
V: TRBV7-9
CDR3: CASSLGQAQNYGYTF
DNA: TGTGCCAGCAGCTTGGGACAGGCTCAAAACTATGGCTACACCTTC

D: .
J: TRBJ1-5
size: .
V: TRBV6-5
CDR3: CASSYGLGPNQPQHF
DNA: TGTGCCAGCAGTTACGGGTTGGGCCCGAATCAGCCCCAGCATTTT

D: TRBD2
J: TRBJ2-1
size: .
V: TRBV10-3
CDR3: CAIAGGGYNEQFF
DNA: TGTGCCATCGCGGGAGGGGGATACAATGAGCAGTTCTTC

D: .
J: TRBJ1-5
size: .
V: TRBV21-1
CDR3: CASSKASMDSYQPQHF
DNA: TGTGCCAGCAGCAAAGCCTCCATGGACAGTTATCAGCCCCAGCATTTT

D: .
J: TRBJ1-2
size: .
V: TRBV6-5
CDR3: CASSYGTGKVYGYTF
DNA: TGTGCCAGCAGTTACGGTACAGGGAAGGTCTATGGCTACACCTTC

D: .
J: TRBJ2-2
size: .
V: TRBV6-5
CDR3: CASRPASGINGELFF
DNA: TGTGCCAGCAGACCAGCCTCAGGGATAAACGGGGAGCTGTTTTTT

D: TRBD1
J: TRBJ2-7
size: .
V: TRBV15
CDR3: CATSREGSGGAYEQYF
DNA: TGTGCCACCAGCAGAGAAGGGTCAGGGGGAGCATACGAGCAGTACTTC

D: .
J: TRBJ1-1
size: .
V: TRBV20-1
CDR3: CSVGRGAEAFF
DNA: TGCAGTGTGGGGAGGGGGGCTGAAGCTTTCTTT

D: .
J: TRBJ2-4
size: .
V: TRBV2
CDR3: CASSARDIQYF
DNA: TGTGCCAGCAGTGCACGGGACATTCAGTACTTC

D: TRBD1
J: TRBJ1-2
size: .
V: TRBV6-1
CDR3: CASSRGQGGDGYTF
DNA: TGTGCCAGCAGTCGGGGACAGGGGGGTGATGGCTACACCTTC

D: .
J: TRBJ1-5
size: .
V: TRBV15
CDR3: CATSRDMGTGLQPQHF
DNA: TGTGCCACCAGCAGAGATATGGGCACAGGCCTTCAGCCCCAGCATTTT

D: .
J: TRBJ1-4
size: .
V: TRBV27
CDR3: CASSLQQGSKKLFF
DNA: TGTGCCAGCAGTTTACAACAGGGATCGAAAAAACTGTTTTTT

D: TRBD1
J: TRBJ2-5
size: .
V: TRBV6-5
CDR3: CASSRGRPETQYF
DNA: TGTGCCAGCAGCAGGGGGCGGCCAGAGACCCAGTACTTC

D: .
J: TRBJ2-1
size: few
V: TRBV9
CDR3: CASSPPGGPSYNEQFF
DNA: TGTGCCAGCAGCCCCCCAGGGGGGCCCTCCTACAATGAGCAGTTCTTC

D: .
J: TRBJ2-7
size: .
V: TRBV6-1
CDR3: CASSESSAGHEQYF
DNA: TGTGCCAGCAGTGAAAGTTCGGCGGGACACGAGCAGTACTTC

D: .
J: TRBJ1-4
size: .
V: TRBV30
CDR3: CAWSAPMELFF
DNA: TGTGCCTGGAGTGCGCCTATGGAACTGTTTTTT

D: .
J: TRBJ1-1
size: few
V: TRBV27
CDR3: CASSPRTDNTEAFF
DNA: TGTGCCAGCAGTCCAAGGACAGACAACACTGAAGCTTTCTTT

D: TRBD1
J: TRBJ2-1
size: .
V: TRBV18
CDR3: CASSRGSSGTGSRNEQFF
DNA: TGTGCCAGCTCACGGGGAAGCTCCGGGACAGGGTCGAGGAATGAGCAGTTCTTC

D: .
J: TRBJ2-7
size: once
V: TRBV6-4
CDR3: CASSDSAESEQYF
DNA: TGTGCCAGCAGTGACTCCGCGGAGAGCGAGCAGTACTTC

D: .
J: TRBJ1-1
size: medium-sized
V: TRBV5-5
CDR3: CASSLHSNTEAFF
DNA: TGTGCCAGCAGCTTGCACTCGAACACTGAAGCTTTCTTT